This record looks at one T cell receptor beta chain sequence and its context. What it recognizes is unknown. This record belongs to a study of T cell clonotyping in hematopoietic cell transplantation. Study findings and constraints: Pathologically expanded recipient clonotypes increased progressively from day 30 to day 180 as diversity fell. CD4 and CD8 repertoire contributions could not be separated without sorting.

The CDR3 has 15 residues. The trim removed 6 bases at V and 4 bases at J, leaving 6 bases unmatched. Per germline, CDR1 SNHLY and CDR2 FYNNEI. Specified time point: recipient sample about 28 days before transplant, after cytoreduction. Samples: about 28 days before transplant, then days 30, 100 and 180 after. This table comes from immunoSEQ multiplex PCR, and its TCRdb copy is limited to in-frame clones, with some not included. Among approximately 80,000 clones listed, roughly 95% were seen once. The chain links TRBV2 to TRBJ1-2, with TRBD1 matching over 12 bases. The clonotype originates from a woman between 50 and 59 years old with acute myeloid leukemia. Some clones in this sample may be carry-over from other donors' samples. Source: peripheral blood mononuclear cells, taken before stem cell transplant. The CDR3 DNA is TGTGCCAGCAGGGCTGGGACAGGGGGCTTCTATGGCTACACCTTC. Its protein is CASRAGTGGFYGYTF.